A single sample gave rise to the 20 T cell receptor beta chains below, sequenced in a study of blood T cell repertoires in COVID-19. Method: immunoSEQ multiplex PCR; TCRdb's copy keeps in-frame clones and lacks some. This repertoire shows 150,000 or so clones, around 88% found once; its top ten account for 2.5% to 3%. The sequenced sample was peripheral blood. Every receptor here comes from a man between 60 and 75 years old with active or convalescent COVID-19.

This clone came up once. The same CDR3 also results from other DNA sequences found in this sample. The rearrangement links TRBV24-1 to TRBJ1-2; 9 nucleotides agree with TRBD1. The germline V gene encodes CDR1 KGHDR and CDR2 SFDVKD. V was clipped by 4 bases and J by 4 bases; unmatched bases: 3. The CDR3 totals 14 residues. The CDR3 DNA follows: TGTGCCACCAGTGACGGGGACAGGGTCTATGGCTACACCTTC. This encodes CATSDGDRVYGYTF.

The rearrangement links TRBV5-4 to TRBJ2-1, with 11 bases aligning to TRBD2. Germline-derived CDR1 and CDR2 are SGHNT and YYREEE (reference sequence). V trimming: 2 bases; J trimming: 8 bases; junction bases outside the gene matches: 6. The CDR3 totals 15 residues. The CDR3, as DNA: TGTGCCAGCAGCTTTTTACTAGCGGGAGTTCATGAGCAGTTCTTC. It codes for CASSFLLAGVHEQFF.

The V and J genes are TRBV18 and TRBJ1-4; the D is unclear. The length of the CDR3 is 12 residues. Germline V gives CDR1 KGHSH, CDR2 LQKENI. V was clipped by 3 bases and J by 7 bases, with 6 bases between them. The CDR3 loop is CASSPLGEKLFF. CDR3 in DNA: TGTGCCAGCTCACCCCTCGGTGAAAAACTGTTTTTT.

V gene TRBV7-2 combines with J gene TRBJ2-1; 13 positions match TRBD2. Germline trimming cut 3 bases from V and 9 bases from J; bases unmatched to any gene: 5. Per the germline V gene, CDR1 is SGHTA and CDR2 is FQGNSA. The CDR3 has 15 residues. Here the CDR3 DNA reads TGTGCCAGCAGCTTTACTAGCGGGGGGGCTGGTGAGCAGTTCTTC. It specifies CASSFTSGGAGEQFF. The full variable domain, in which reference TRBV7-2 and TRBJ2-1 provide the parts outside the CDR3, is GAGVSQSPSNKVTEKGKDVELRCDPISGHTALYWYRQSLGQGLEFLIYFQGNSAPDKSGLPSDRFSAERTGGSVSTLTIQRTQQEDSAVYLCASSFTSGGAGEQFFGPGTRLTVL.

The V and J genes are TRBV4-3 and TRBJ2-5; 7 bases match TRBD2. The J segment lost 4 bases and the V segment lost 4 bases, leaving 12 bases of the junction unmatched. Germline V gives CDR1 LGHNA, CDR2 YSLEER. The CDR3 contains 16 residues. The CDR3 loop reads CASSPSKGGEGETQYF. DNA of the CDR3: TGCGCCAGCAGCCCTTCAAAGGGAGGGGAGGGAGAGACCCAGTACTTC.

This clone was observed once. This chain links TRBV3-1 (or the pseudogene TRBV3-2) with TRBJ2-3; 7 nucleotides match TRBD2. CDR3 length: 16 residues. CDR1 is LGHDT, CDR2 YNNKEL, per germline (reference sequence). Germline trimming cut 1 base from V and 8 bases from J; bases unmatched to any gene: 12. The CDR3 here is CASSQARSGKIPTQYF. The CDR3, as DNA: TGTGCCAGCAGCCAAGCGCGCAGCGGGAAGATACCTACGCAGTATTTT.

The DNA of the CDR3 is TGTGCCAGCAAGGTGGGCAGGAGCACAGATACGCAGTATTTT. Its translation: CASKVGRSTDTQYF. The V and J genes are TRBV6-5 and TRBJ2-3; no reliable D call. V was clipped by 7 bases and J by 0 bases, with 11 bases between them. This CDR3 has 14 amino acids. Germline CDR1 MNHEY, CDR2 SVGAGI.

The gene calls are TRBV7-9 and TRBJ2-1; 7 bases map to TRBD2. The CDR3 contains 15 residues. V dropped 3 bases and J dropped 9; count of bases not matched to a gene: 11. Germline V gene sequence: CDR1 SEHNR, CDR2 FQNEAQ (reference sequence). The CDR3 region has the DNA TGTGCCAGCAGCTTCGGCGGGAGTTACGTCACTGAGCAGTTCTTC. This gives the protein CASSFGGSYVTEQFF.

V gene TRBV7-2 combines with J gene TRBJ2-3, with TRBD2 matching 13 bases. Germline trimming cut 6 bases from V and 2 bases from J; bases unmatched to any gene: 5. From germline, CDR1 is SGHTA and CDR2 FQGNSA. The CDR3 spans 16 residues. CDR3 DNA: TGTGCCAGCAGAACTGGGACTAGCGGGGTCACAGATACGCAGTATTTT. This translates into CASRTGTSGVTDTQYF. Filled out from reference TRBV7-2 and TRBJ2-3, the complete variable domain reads GAGVSQSPSNKVTEKGKDVELRCDPISGHTALYWYRQSLGQGLEFLIYFQGNSAPDKSGLPSDRFSAERTGGSVSTLTIQRTQQEDSAVYLCASRTGTSGVTDTQYFGPGTRLTVL.

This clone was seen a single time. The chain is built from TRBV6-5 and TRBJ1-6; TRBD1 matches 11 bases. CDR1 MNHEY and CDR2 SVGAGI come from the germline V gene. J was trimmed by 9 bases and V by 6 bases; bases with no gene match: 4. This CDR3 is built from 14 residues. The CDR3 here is CASRTGTGGSPLHF. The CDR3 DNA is TGTGCCAGCAGGACCGGGACAGGGGGTTCACCCCTCCACTTT.

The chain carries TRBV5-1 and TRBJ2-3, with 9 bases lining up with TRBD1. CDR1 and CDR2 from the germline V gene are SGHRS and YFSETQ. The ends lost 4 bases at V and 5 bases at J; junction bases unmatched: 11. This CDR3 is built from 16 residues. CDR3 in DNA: TGCGCCAGCAGCGTATCCGGGACAGGGATCGGAGATACGCAGTATTTT. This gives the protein CASSVSGTGIGDTQYF.

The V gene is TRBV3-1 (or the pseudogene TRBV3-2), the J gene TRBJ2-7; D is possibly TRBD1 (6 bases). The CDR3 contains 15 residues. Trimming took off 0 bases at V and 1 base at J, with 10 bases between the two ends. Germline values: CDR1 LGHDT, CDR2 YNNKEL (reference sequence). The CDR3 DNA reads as TGTGCCAGCAGCCAAGATCTGGACAGATCCTACGAGCAGTACTTC. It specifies CASSQDLDRSYEQYF.

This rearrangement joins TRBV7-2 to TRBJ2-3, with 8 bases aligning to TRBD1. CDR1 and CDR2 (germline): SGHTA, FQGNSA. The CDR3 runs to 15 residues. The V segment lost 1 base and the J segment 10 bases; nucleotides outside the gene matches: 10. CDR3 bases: TGTGCCAGCAGCTTAGTGGACAGGGTTGGACACCCGCAGTATTTT. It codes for CASSLVDRVGHPQYF.

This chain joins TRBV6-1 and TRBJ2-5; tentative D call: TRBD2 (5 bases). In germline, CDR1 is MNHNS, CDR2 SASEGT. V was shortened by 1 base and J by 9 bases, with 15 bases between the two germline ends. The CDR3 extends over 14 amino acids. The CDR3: CASSEVGLFLAQYF. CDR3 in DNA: TGTGCCAGCAGTGAAGTCGGACTCTTCTTGGCCCAGTACTTC.

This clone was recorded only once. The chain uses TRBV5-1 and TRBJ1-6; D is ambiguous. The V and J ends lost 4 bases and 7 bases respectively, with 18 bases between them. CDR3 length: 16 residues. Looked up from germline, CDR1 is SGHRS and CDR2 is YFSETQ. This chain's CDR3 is CASSPSPVDLNSPLHF. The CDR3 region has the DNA TGCGCCAGCAGCCCCAGTCCGGTCGACTTAAATTCACCCCTCCACTTT.

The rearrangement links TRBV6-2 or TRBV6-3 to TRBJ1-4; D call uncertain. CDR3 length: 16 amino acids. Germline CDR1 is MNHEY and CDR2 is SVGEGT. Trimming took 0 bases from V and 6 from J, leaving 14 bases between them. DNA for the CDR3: TGTGCCAGCAGTTACTCCTCGACAAGTTCGGATGAAAAACTGTTTTTT. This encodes CASSYSSTSSDEKLFF.

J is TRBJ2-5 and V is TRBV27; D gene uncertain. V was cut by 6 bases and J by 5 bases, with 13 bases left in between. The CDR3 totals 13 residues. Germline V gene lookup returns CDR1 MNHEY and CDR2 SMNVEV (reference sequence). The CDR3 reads CASSPRVRETQYF. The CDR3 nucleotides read TGTGCCAGCAGCCCTCGGGTCCGGGAGACCCAGTACTTC.

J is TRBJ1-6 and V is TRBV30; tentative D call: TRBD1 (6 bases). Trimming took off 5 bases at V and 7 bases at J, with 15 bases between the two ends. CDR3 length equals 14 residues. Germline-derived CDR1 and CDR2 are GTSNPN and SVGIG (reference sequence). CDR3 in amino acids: CAWVPGDSNSPLHF. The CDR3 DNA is TGTGCCTGGGTCCCAGGGGATTCCAATTCACCCCTCCACTTT.

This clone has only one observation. The CDR3 here is CASSQGQSIPPQHF. For the CDR3, the DNA is TGTGCCAGCAGCCAGGGACAGTCCATTCCGCCCCAGCATTTT. J is TRBJ1-5 and V is TRBV3-1 (or the pseudogene TRBV3-2), with 7 bases identical to TRBD1. V trimming: 3 bases; J trimming: 9 bases; junction bases outside the gene matches: 8. Germline assignment: CDR1 LGHDT and CDR2 YNNKEL (reference sequence). CDR3 length: 14 amino acids.

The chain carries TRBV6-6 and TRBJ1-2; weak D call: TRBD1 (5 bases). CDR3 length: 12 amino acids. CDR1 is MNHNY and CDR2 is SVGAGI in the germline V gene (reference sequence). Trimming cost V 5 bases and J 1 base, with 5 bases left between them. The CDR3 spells CASSDSNYGYTF. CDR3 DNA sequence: TGTGCCAGCAGTGACAGTAACTATGGCTACACCTTC.